Following are 27 T cell receptor beta chains from one sample sequenced in a study of cytomegalovirus exposure and HLA in healthy donors. A multiplex PCR was run with 60 Vbeta primers and 13 Jbeta primers. Using immunoSEQ multiplex PCR, the repertoire was profiled, and TCRdb retains in-frame clones only, with some absent. The sample lists 100,000 or so clones, 77% seen once, with 8.6% in the top ten. Sequenced sample: PBMCs. The receptors here all came from a woman aged 40 to 50 in good health and CMV-seropositive.

The chain joins TRBV21-1 to TRBJ2-5; the tabulated D call, TRBD1, remains unverified against the DNA. TRBV21-1 is a pseudogene segment. CDR3 length equals 17 residues. In nucleotides, the CDR3 is TGTGCCAGCAGCAGTCACCCGTCGGGGACATTTCAAGAGACCCAGTACTTC. Residues: CASSSHPSGTFQETQYF.

This chain connects TRBV6-5 to TRBJ2-7; D not resolved. This CDR3 is built from 11 residues. V was pared by 5 bases and J by 7 bases, with 9 bases between. Germline V gives CDR1 MNHEY, CDR2 SVGAGI. CDR3 protein: CASSTVNEQYF. The CDR3 DNA reads TGTGCCAGCAGTACTGTAAATGAGCAGTACTTC.

This rearrangement joins TRBV5-4 to TRBJ2-5; 11 bases match TRBD2. This CDR3 is 16 amino acids long. V dropped 3 bases and J dropped 2; count of bases not matched to a gene: 6. Germline V CDR1 and CDR2: SGHNT, YYREEE (reference sequence). CDR3 nucleotide sequence: TGTGCCAGCAGCTCGGTTACTAGCGGGGGACAAGAGACCCAGTACTTC. Translated, it gives CASSSVTSGGQETQYF.

The chain links TRBV6-5 to TRBJ1-2; D remains ambiguous. Germline loops: CDR1 MNHEY, CDR2 SVGAGI. This CDR3 has 15 residues. The V and J ends lost 0 bases and 8 bases respectively, with 16 bases between them. The DNA for the CDR3 is TGTGCCAGCAGTTACTCCCGGATGCTGCCGGGGGGCTACACCTTC. Translated: CASSYSRMLPGGYTF.

This clone showed up just a few times. The chain uses TRBV6-5 and TRBJ2-1; maybe TRBD2 (5 bases). Trimming took 3 bases from V and 9 from J, leaving 15 bases between them. Germline CDR1 is MNHEY and CDR2 is SVGAGI. There are 14 residues in the CDR3. CDR3 coding DNA: TGTGCCAGCAGTTATGTCCGGGGTGGGAGTGAGCAGTTCTTC. It codes for CASSYVRGGSEQFF.

The chain has TRBV6-5 and TRBJ1-1; possible D gene TRBD1, 5 bases. The CDR3 covers 14 residues. Looked up from germline, CDR1 is MNHEY and CDR2 is SVGAGI. V gave up 4 bases and J gave up 1 base, with 10 bases separating them. CDR3: CASSSSGGNTEAFF. The DNA of the CDR3 is TGTGCCAGCAGTTCATCCGGGGGGAACACTGAAGCTTTCTTT.

The rearrangement joins TRBV6-5 to TRBJ1-1; D gene ambiguous. Trimming shortened V by 3 bases and J by 1 base, and 9 bases separated the two germline ends. CDR1 and CDR2 from the germline V gene are MNHEY and SVGAGI. The CDR3 runs 14 residues. This CDR3 reads CASSYSGRNTEAFF. Here the CDR3 DNA reads TGTGCCAGCAGTTATTCGGGGAGGAACACTGAAGCTTTCTTT.

V and J are TRBV27 and TRBJ1-3; a weak D match, TRBD1 (5 bases). There are 15 residues in the CDR3. The V end lost 2 bases, the J end lost 4 bases, and 12 bases lay between the germline ends. Germline V CDR1 and CDR2: MNHEY, SMNVEV (reference sequence). The CDR3 is CASSLTRGTGNTIYF. The CDR3 nucleotides are TGTGCCAGCAGTTTAACGCGGGGCACCGGAAACACCATATATTTT.

V usage is TRBV12-5 and J usage is TRBJ1-2; possible D gene TRBD1, 5 bases. This CDR3 is 14 amino acids long. Trimming shortened V by 3 bases and J by 3 bases, and 11 bases separated the two germline ends. Germline values: CDR1 LGHNT, CDR2 FRNRAP. The DNA of the CDR3 is TGTGCTAGTGGTTTTTGGGACTCTTACTATGGCTACACCTTC. Translating gives CASGFWDSYYGYTF.

This chain uses TRBV18 with TRBJ1-2; 9 nucleotides line up with TRBD1. This CDR3 is built from 16 residues. Germline loops: CDR1 KGHSH, CDR2 LQKENI. J lost 6 bases, V lost 3 bases, and 11 bases had no gene match. CDR3 residues: CASSPITGTGLDGYTF. CDR3 sequence (DNA): TGTGCCAGCTCACCGATCACCGGGACAGGGTTGGATGGCTACACCTTC.

The J gene is TRBJ2-1, the V gene TRBV7-6; TRBD2 matches 7 bases. The CDR3 consists of 15 residues. The junction had 3 bases not matched to a gene; V was cut back by 0 bases and J by 4 bases. Germline values: CDR1 SGHVS, CDR2 FNYEAQ. The CDR3 region has the DNA TGTGCCAGCAGCTTAGCGGGAGGGTGGTACAATGAGCAGTTCTTC. This sequence encodes CASSLAGGWYNEQFF.

The rearrangement joins TRBV6-1 to TRBJ1-1; unclear D gene. Trimming took off 8 bases at V and 8 bases at J, with 21 bases between the two ends. The CDR3 is 14 residues long. CDR1 is MNHNS and CDR2 is SASEGT in the germline V gene. CDR3 residues: CASFFSVRVREAFF. The CDR3 nucleotides are TGTGCCAGCTTCTTTTCGGTCCGAGTACGCGAAGCTTTCTTT.

The chain carries TRBV11-2 and TRBJ1-5; 7 bases align to TRBD1. J was trimmed by 4 bases and V by 1 base; bases with no gene match: 10. The CDR3 totals 17 residues. The germline CDR1 and CDR2 sequences are SGHAT and FQNNGV. The CDR3 DNA is TGTGCCAGCAGCTTAGGGGTTAGGACAGGAGGGAATCAGCCCCAGCATTTT. As protein: CASSLGVRTGGNQPQHF.

The chain is built from TRBV5-8 and TRBJ2-5, with 13 bases matching TRBD2. Germline V gene sequence: CDR1 SGHTS, CDR2 YDEGEE. This CDR3 comprises 15 residues. Germline trimming cut 4 bases from V and 7 bases from J; bases unmatched to any gene: 7. CDR3: CASSIGTSGEGTQYF. CDR3 in DNA: TGTGCCAGCAGCATCGGGACTAGCGGGGAGGGGACCCAGTACTTC.

The rearrangement links TRBV7-9 to TRBJ1-3, with a possible D match to TRBD1 (6 bases). V was shortened by 6 bases and J by 7 bases, with 28 bases between the two germline ends. This CDR3 region has 18 residues. Germline loops: CDR1 SEHNR, CDR2 FQNEAQ (reference sequence). The chain's CDR3 is CASSHGPQGTMIRNTIYF. The CDR3 DNA reads as TGTGCCAGCAGTCATGGGCCGCAGGGGACGATGATAAGGAACACCATATATTTT.

The genes are TRBV5-1 and TRBJ2-7; 13 nucleotides agree with TRBD2. Germline CDR1 SGHRS, CDR2 YFSETQ. V gave up 4 bases and J gave up 7 bases; unmatched junction bases: 14. CDR3 size: 17 residues. The CDR3 DNA sequence: TGCGCCAGCAGCAAACGGACTAGCGGGGGAAACGTCTGGGAGCAGTACTTC. Amino acids: CASSKRTSGGNVWEQYF.

This clone was seen just once. The V gene is TRBV5-1, the J gene TRBJ2-5; 10 positions agree with TRBD2. The V segment lost 4 bases and the J segment 2 bases; nucleotides outside the gene matches: 8. The CDR3 covers 16 residues. CDR1 and CDR2 from the germline V gene are SGHRS and YFSETQ. CDR3 DNA: TGCGCCAGCAGCCAATTTAGCGGGAGGCTACAAGAGACCCAGTACTTC. The encoded protein is CASSQFSGRLQETQYF.

In regard to this clone: Other DNA sequences in this specimen translate into the identical CDR3. The chain uses TRBV19 and TRBJ1-1; weak D call: TRBD1 (6 bases). Germline V gene sequence: CDR1 LNHDA, CDR2 SQIVND (reference sequence). This CDR3 comprises 13 residues. With 3 bases removed from V and 3 bases from J, the gap between germline ends came to 8 bases. The CDR3 here is CASSIKGDTEAFF. The CDR3 region has the DNA TGTGCCAGTAGTATCAAGGGGGACACTGAAGCTTTCTTT. The variable domain in full, with the rest retrieved from reference TRBV19 and TRBJ1-1, is DGGITQSPKYLFRKEGQNVTLSCEQNLNHDAMYWYRQDPGQGLRLIYYSQIVNDFQKGDIAEGYSVSREKKESFPLTVTSAQKNPTAFYLCASSIKGDTEAFFGQGTRLTVV.

The chain recombines TRBV4-3 with TRBJ2-5; D might be TRBD2 (5 bases). The CDR3 consists of 14 residues. Germline CDR1 and CDR2: LGHNA and YSLEER. Trimming removed 1 base at V and 7 bases at J, with 13 bases between. CDR3 bases: TGCGCCAGCAGCCAAGCTGAAGGGAGAGGGACCCAGTACTTC. Amino acids: CASSQAEGRGTQYF.

This sequence joins TRBV6-5 and TRBJ2-3, with 7 bases lining up with TRBD1. CDR1 and CDR2 (germline): MNHEY, SVGAGI. The CDR3 loop spans 14 amino acids. The V gene end was trimmed by 4 bases and the J gene end by 1 base; junction bases not matched to a gene: 2. The CDR3 DNA sequence: TGTGCCAGCAGTTTAGACAGGGGCACAGATACGCAGTATTTT. As protein: CASSLDRGTDTQYF.

The V and J genes are TRBV4-1 and TRBJ2-7; possible D gene TRBD1, 6 bases. The CDR3 totals 13 residues. CDR1 is MGHRA, CDR2 YSYEKL, per germline. Trimming removed 4 bases from V and 3 bases from J, with 10 bases in between. This CDR3 reads CASSPRDNYEQYF. The CDR3 nucleotides are TGCGCCAGCAGCCCCCGGGACAACTACGAGCAGTACTTC.

The chain links TRBV6-5 to TRBJ2-1; weak D call: TRBD1 (5 bases). The CDR3 runs to 13 residues. The V gene lost 5 bases and the J gene lost 1 base, with 6 bases spanning the gap. CDR1 and CDR2 from the germline V gene are MNHEY and SVGAGI. The CDR3 DNA reads as TGTGCCAGCAGTGGGGCTTCCTACAATGAGCAGTTCTTC. Its protein product is CASSGASYNEQFF.

This chain joins TRBV25-1 and TRBJ2-1; a possible D gene is TRBD1 (7 bases). V lost 6 bases, J lost 3 bases, and 15 bases lay in between. This CDR3 has 15 amino acids. The germline V gene encodes CDR1 MGHDK and CDR2 SYGVNS. The CDR3 sequence is CASSRPGGNYNEQFF. In DNA form, the CDR3 reads TGTGCCAGCAGCAGACCAGGGGGGAACTACAATGAGCAGTTCTTC.

This sequence joins TRBV28 and TRBJ1-1; D is uncertain. The length of the CDR3 is 12 residues. Per germline, CDR1 MDHEN and CDR2 SYDVKM. The V gene lost 6 bases and the J gene lost 3 bases, with 8 bases spanning the gap. The CDR3 region has the DNA TGTGCCAGCAGCCCCTTAGACACTGAAGCTTTCTTT. Amino acid sequence: CASSPLDTEAFF.

V and J are TRBV11-2 and TRBJ2-5, with 8 nucleotides matching TRBD1. The DNA end lines up better with TRBJ2-7; the J call may be wrong. CDR3 length: 16 residues. In germline, CDR1 is SGHAT, CDR2 FQNNGV. The CDR3 here is CASSLVNHRGRYEQYF. CDR3 bases: TGTGCCAGCAGCTTAGTAAATCACAGGGGGAGATACGAGCAGTACTTC.

The chain is built from TRBV10-2 and TRBJ2-1; D is perhaps TRBD2 (5 bases). The CDR3 loop spans 11 amino acids. Trimming pared 4 bases from V and 10 bases from J, leaving 8 bases between. The germline CDR1 and CDR2 sequences are WSHSY and SAAADI. The CDR3 here is CASSAGGEQFF. The CDR3 DNA reads TGCGCCAGCAGTGCTGGCGGGGAGCAGTTCTTC.

The sample holds one count of this clone. The chain joins TRBV5-5 to TRBJ2-7; possibly TRBD1 for D (7 bases). V lost 0 bases, J lost 1 base, and 20 bases lay in between. The CDR3 spans 18 residues. CDR1 is SGHKS and CDR2 is YYEKEE in the germline V gene (reference sequence). This CDR3 is CASSLVTGLGDSSYEQYF. The CDR3 DNA reads as TGTGCCAGCAGCTTGGTGACAGGGTTGGGGGACTCGTCCTACGAGCAGTACTTC. Combining the CDR3 with reference TRBV5-5 and TRBJ2-7 gives the whole variable domain DAGVTQSPTHLIKTRGQQVTLRCSPISGHKSVSWYQQVLGQGPQFIFQYYEKEERGRGNFPDRFSARQFPNYSSELNVNALLLGDSALYLCASSLVTGLGDSSYEQYFGPGTRLTVT.